A selection of T cell receptor beta chains follows, all from one sample in a study of technical replicates of blood from a handful of donors. Profiled with immunoSEQ multiplex PCR; TCRdb holds only in-frame clones, not every one. Among tens of thousands of clones listed, more than 85% were seen once. Specimen: T cells isolated from PBMCs. The source is a human donor in good health. Each CDR3 is given with its conserved first and last residue. The order of the fields is CDR3 length, J gene, clone size, V gene, D gene, CDR3 protein, CDR3 DNA. The D gene is left open where the match is weak. Only part of the rows carry a size: once, few, many, or a class if the clone is expanded.

11 TRBJ2-7 . TRBV27 . CASSLGAEQYF TGTGCCAGCAGTTTAGGGGCCGAGCAGTACTTC
17 TRBJ2-2 . TRBV11-2 . CASSSRQKTLNTGELFF TGTGCCAGCAGTTCTCGACAGAAAACATTAAACACCGGGGAGCTGTTTTTT
14 TRBJ1-1 . TRBV6-5 . CASSYQQQFTEAFF TGTGCCAGCAGTTACCAACAGCAATTCACTGAAGCTTTCTTT
17 TRBJ2-1 . TRBV5-6 TRBD2 CASSQLAGARVHNEQFF TGTGCCAGCAGTCAACTAGCGGGAGCCCGTGTTCACAATGAGCAGTTCTTC
16 TRBJ2-2 . TRBV11-2 TRBD1 CASSLVGTANTGELFF TGTGCCAGCAGCTTAGTCGGGACAGCGAACACCGGGGAGCTGTTTTTT
13 TRBJ2-7 once TRBV30 TRBD1 CAWSVDRDYEQYF TGTGCCTGGAGTGTAGACAGGGACTACGAGCAGTACTTC
15 TRBJ2-7 . TRBV4-1 TRBD1 CASSLGDRGSYEQYF TGCGCCAGCAGTTTGGGGGACAGGGGCTCCTACGAGCAATACTTC
15 TRBJ2-7 . TRBV6-1 . CASSEVVAEAYEQYF TGTGCCAGCAGTGAGGTAGTAGCGGAGGCCTACGAGCAGTACTTC
12 TRBJ2-2 . TRBV5-6 . CASSLSGRELFF TGTGCCAGCAGCTTGTCAGGCAGGGAGCTGTTTTTT
13 TRBJ1-2 . TRBV6-4 TRBD1 CASRQGANYGYTF TGTGCCAGCAGACAGGGGGCTAACTATGGCTACACCTTC
15 TRBJ1-1 . TRBV6-6 TRBD1 CASSFYRGLETEAFF TGTGCCAGCAGTTTTTACAGGGGGCTAGAGACTGAAGCTTTCTTT
14 TRBJ2-7 . TRBV19 TRBD1 CASRSTGYSYEQYF TGTGCCAGTAGATCGACAGGGTACTCCTACGAGCAGTACTTC
14 TRBJ2-7 . TRBV2 TRBD1 CASSLPGQVTEQYF TGTGCCAGCAGTCTCCCGGGACAGGTAACCGAGCAGTACTTC
14 TRBJ2-3 once TRBV9 . CASSVGSSTDTQYF TGTGCCAGCAGCGTCGGGTCTAGCACAGATACGCAGTATTTT
16 TRBJ2-7 . TRBV11-2 . CASSFVLRVSPYEQYF TGTGCCAGCAGCTTCGTATTGAGGGTTAGCCCCTACGAGCAGTACTTC
16 TRBJ2-7 . TRBV5-4 TRBD2 CASSSGLAGGLHEQYF TGTGCCAGCAGCTCGGGACTAGCGGGAGGGCTCCACGAGCAGTACTTC
18 TRBJ2-1 . TRBV19 TRBD1 CASSIVFDRDRRNNEQFF TGTGCCAGTAGTATAGTATTTGACCGGGACAGGAGGAACAATGAGCAGTTCTTC
14 TRBJ2-7 . TRBV5-4 . CASSSGGTSYEQYF TGTGCCAGCAGCTCTGGCGGCACGTCCTACGAGCAGTACTTC
15 TRBJ2-1 . TRBV6-6 TRBD1 CASSDRDRAHNEQFF TGTGCCAGCAGCGACCGGGACAGAGCCCACAATGAGCAGTTCTTC
15 TRBJ1-2 few TRBV9 . CASSGLRDIYYGYTF TGTGCCAGCAGCGGACTTCGGGACATTTACTATGGCTACACCTTC
14 TRBJ2-7 . TRBV30 . CAWSWGLGGYEQYF TGTGCCTGGAGCTGGGGGCTGGGCGGCTACGAGCAGTACTTC
15 TRBJ1-1 . TRBV30 TRBD1 CAWDRFGTADTEAFF TGTGCCTGGGACCGATTCGGGACAGCCGACACTGAAGCTTTCTTT
15 TRBJ1-5 . TRBV7-8 . CASSLGAGGHQPQHF TGTGCCAGCAGCCTAGGAGCTGGGGGCCATCAGCCCCAGCATTTT
15 TRBJ2-1 . TRBV19 TRBD1 CASSIARTGNNEQFF TGTGCCAGTAGTATAGCTAGGACAGGGAACAATGAGCAGTTCTTC
14 TRBJ1-2 . TRBV4-2 . CASSQDDRNYGYTF TGTGCCAGCAGCCAAGATGACAGAAACTATGGCTACACCTTC
18 TRBJ2-1 . TRBV9 TRBD2 CASSVDLGLAGSYNEQFF TGTGCCAGCAGCGTAGATTTGGGGCTAGCGGGCTCCTACAATGAGCAGTTCTTC
15 TRBJ2-3 . TRBV5-1 . CASSLATGDTDTQYF TGCGCCAGCAGCTTGGCCACGGGGGACACAGATACGCAGTATTTT
15 TRBJ1-3 . TRBV7-6 TRBD1 CASSLYRGAGNTIYF TGTGCCAGCAGCTTATACAGGGGAGCTGGAAACACCATATATTTT
14 TRBJ2-7 few TRBV6-1 TRBD2 CASSPTSGFYEQYF TGTGCCAGCAGCCCAACTAGCGGGTTTTACGAGCAGTACTTC
14 TRBJ2-3 . TRBV7-9 . CASSQDTYEDTQYF TGTGCCAGCAGCCAGGATACTTACGAGGATACGCAGTATTTT
14 TRBJ2-7 . TRBV29-1 TRBD1 CSVAWTGIAYEQYF TGCAGCGTTGCGTGGACAGGGATCGCCTACGAGCAGTACTTC
14 TRBJ1-2 . TRBV28 . CASRIPGGYYGYTF TGTGCCAGCAGAATCCCGGGGGGGTACTATGGCTACACCTTC
18 TRBJ2-3 . TRBV5-3 TRBD2 CARSLKLAGELGTDTQYF TGTGCCAGAAGTCTCAAACTAGCGGGAGAACTCGGCACAGATACGCAGTATTTT
11 TRBJ2-7 . TRBV25-1 . CASSDTYEQYF TGTGCCAGCAGTGACACTTACGAGCAGTACTTC
12 TRBJ2-7 . TRBV28 . CASSLDGDEQYF TGTGCCAGCAGTCTAGACGGCGACGAGCAGTACTTC
15 TRBJ2-3 . TRBV6-5 . CASSYLASGTDTQYF TGTGCCAGCAGTTACTTGGCTAGCGGCACAGATACGCAGTATTTT
16 TRBJ2-2 . TRBV11-2 TRBD2 CASSFGLAGDTGELFF TGTGCCAGCAGCTTTGGACTAGCGGGAGATACCGGGGAGCTGTTTTTT
13 TRBJ1-2 . TRBV10-3 TRBD1 CAAAGGVGYGYTF TGTGCCGCAGCAGGGGGCGTTGGCTATGGCTACACCTTC
15 TRBJ1-1 . TRBV28 TRBD1 CASSLSTGTNTEAFF TGTGCCAGCAGTTTATCGACAGGGACGAACACTGAAGCTTTCTTT
17 TRBJ2-3 . TRBV13 . CASSSIMGRGGTDTQYF TGTGCCAGCAGCTCTATCATGGGCAGGGGAGGCACAGATACGCAGTATTTT
15 TRBJ2-7 . TRBV21-1 . CASSPLRGVWDEQYF TGTGCCAGCAGCCCCCTCCGCGGGGTTTGGGACGAGCAGTACTTC
15 TRBJ2-1 . TRBV2 TRBD2 CASSEPLAGENEQFF TGTGCCAGCAGTGAACCACTAGCGGGTGAAAATGAGCAGTTCTTC
16 TRBJ2-1 . TRBV10-3 TRBD2 CAISESTETSINEQFF TGTGCCATCAGTGAGTCGACGGAGACTAGCATCAATGAGCAGTTCTTC
16 TRBJ2-3 . TRBV7-2 TRBD1 CASSSPRDSLTDTQYF TGTGCCAGCAGCTCCCCCCGGGACAGCTTAACAGATACGCAGTATTTT
14 TRBJ2-2 . TRBV4-1 . CASSQLGGNGELFF TGCGCCAGCAGCCAATTAGGCGGGAACGGGGAGCTGTTTTTT
15 TRBJ1-2 . TRBV21-1 . CASSKAPRSLYGYTF TGTGCCAGCAGCAAAGCCCCTCGCTCACTCTATGGCTACACCTTC
15 TRBJ2-3 . TRBV5-4 . CASSLAGGPGDTQYF TGTGCCAGCAGCTTGGCCGGGGGGCCAGGTGATACGCAGTATTTT
13 TRBJ2-1 . TRBV6-6 TRBD2 CASFASGTYEQFF TGTGCCAGCTTCGCTAGCGGGACGTATGAGCAGTTCTTC
14 TRBJ2-7 . TRBV27 . CASSLDSILYEQYF TGTGCCAGCAGTTTAGATAGCATACTCTACGAGCAGTACTTC
13 TRBJ2-3 . TRBV29-1 . CSALSSGTDTQYF TGCAGCGCCTTGAGTAGTGGCACAGATACGCAGTATTTT